Below, 11 T cell receptor beta chains from the same sample are listed, as sequenced in a study of metastatic and nonmetastatic thyroid tumors. Ahead of thyroid surgery, no patient had received treatment of any kind. MiXCR re-clonotyped the PCR reads for TCRdb. Of about 64,000 clones listed, just over 4% are singletons. The sequencing sample was made of blood. Every receptor here comes from a female donor with papillary thyroid cancer or a benign thyroid nodule (not recorded which). Some clones in this sample may be carry-over from other donors' samples.

In this sample, this clone turned up many times. J is TRBJ2-1 and V is TRBV5-1; 9 nucleotides align to TRBD1. Germline-derived CDR1 and CDR2 are SGHRS and YFSETQ. The CDR3 consists of 15 residues. V shed 4 bases and J 1 base; nucleotides not matched to a gene: 3. CDR3 region: CASSTTGGSYNEQFF. The CDR3 DNA sequence: TGCGCCAGCAGCACGACAGGGGGGTCCTACAATGAGCAGTTCTTC.

This clone has a count of ten or more. The chain is built from TRBV7-9 and TRBJ2-5; D unclear. V lost 3 bases and J 2 bases, leaving 10 bases between the germline ends. The CDR3 is made up of 14 amino acids. CDR1 and CDR2 (germline): SEHNR, FQNEAQ (reference sequence). The CDR3 region is CASSFSLWQETQYF. The CDR3 DNA is TGTGCCAGCAGCTTCTCCCTATGGCAAGAGACCCAGTACTTC.

Concerning this clone itself: A much larger clonotype is one base distant, so this may be a read error. Other DNA sequences in the sample encode the same CDR3. V usage is TRBV27 and J usage is TRBJ2-3; 14 bases align to TRBD2. V dropped 4 bases and J dropped 5; count of bases not matched to a gene: 8. Germline V gene data show CDR1 as MNHEY and CDR2 as SMNVEV (reference sequence). The CDR3 extends over 17 amino acids. The CDR3 loop is CASSSRLAGGGVDTQYF. In DNA, the CDR3 is TGTGCCAGCAGTTCACGACTAGCGGGAGGGGGAGTAGATACGCAGTATTTT.

This clone came up many times. The CDR3 nucleotides read TGTGCCAGCATGTCAAGGGGCAGCGGGAGGTCCTACGAGCAGTACTTC. Amino acids: CASMSRGSGRSYEQYF. The chain is built from TRBV27 and TRBJ2-7; 9 bases line up with TRBD2. The CDR3 extends over 16 amino acids. V shed 7 bases and J 1 base; nucleotides not matched to a gene: 11. Germline V lookup: CDR1 MNHEY, CDR2 SMNVEV (reference sequence).

This clone occurred many times. The chain links TRBV7-9 to TRBJ2-7; no definite D call. With 5 bases removed from V and 1 base from J, the gap between germline ends came to 6 bases. Looked up from germline, CDR1 is SEHNR and CDR2 is FQNEAQ (reference sequence). There are 12 residues in the CDR3. As DNA, the CDR3 is TGTGCCAGCAGCGCCGGGTCCTACGAGCAGTACTTC. Its protein product is CASSAGSYEQYF.

This clone was observed at least ten times. The V and J genes are TRBV6-1 and TRBJ2-1, with D perhaps TRBD2 (5 bases). CDR1 is MNHNS, CDR2 SASEGT, per germline. The CDR3 loop spans 19 amino acids. The germline V and J ends were trimmed by 7 bases and 0 bases, with 25 bases remaining between them. This chain's CDR3 is CASTAYGEMSDSSYNEQFF. CDR3 nucleotides: TGTGCCAGCACCGCCTACGGGGAAATGAGTGATAGCTCCTACAATGAGCAGTTCTTC.

In its sample, this clone ranks as medium-sized. CDR3 sequence reads: CASSLGGPYEQYF. As DNA, the CDR3 is TGTGCCAGCAGTTTGGGGGGACCCTACGAGCAGTACTTC. The genes are TRBV28 and TRBJ2-7; the D gene is possibly TRBD2 (6 bases). This CDR3 is built from 13 residues. Germline V gene data show CDR1 as MDHEN and CDR2 as SYDVKM. Trimming shortened V by 3 bases and J by 2 bases, and 8 bases separated the two germline ends.

In the case of this clone: Given a much more abundant clone one base away, this may be a read error. This rearrangement joins TRBV3-1 to TRBJ2-2; possibly TRBD2 for D (5 bases). The CDR3 has 16 amino acids. Trimming stripped 3 bases from V and 0 bases from J, with 11 bases between. Per germline, CDR1 LGHDT and CDR2 YNNKEL (reference sequence). The CDR3 bases are TGTGCCAGCAGCCATATGCTAGCTTCGAACACCGGGGAGCTGTTTTTT. This encodes CASSHMLASNTGELFF.

This clone was seen repeatedly, ten times or more. This sequence joins TRBV13 and TRBJ2-2, with 9 positions matching TRBD1. Trimming removed 3 bases from V and 7 bases from J; junction bases left unmatched: 3. The germline gives CDR1 PRHDT, CDR2 FYEKMQ (reference sequence). CDR3 length equals 14 residues. The CDR3 DNA follows: TGTGCCAGCAGCTTGGGACAGGGAATCGGGGAGCTGTTTTTT. Its protein is CASSLGQGIGELFF.

This clone was counted at least ten times. The chain carries TRBV27 and TRBJ1-5; 7 nucleotides agree with TRBD1. With 5 bases clipped from V and 6 bases from J, the junction kept 7 bases outside the gene matches. This CDR3 has 14 residues. The germline CDR1 and CDR2 sequences are MNHEY and SMNVEV (reference sequence). CDR3 region: CASSPGTAGQPQHF. Here the CDR3 DNA reads TGTGCCAGCAGTCCGGGGACAGCTGGTCAGCCCCAGCATTTT.

This clone was found a few times. The genes are TRBV6-4 and TRBJ2-3; 11 bases are a match to TRBD2. This CDR3 has 16 amino acids. V lost 0 bases, J lost 13 bases, and 12 bases stayed unmatched. The germline V gene encodes CDR1 MRHNA and CDR2 SNTAGT. The CDR3 sequence: CASSDSTSGMTDTKYF. CDR3 in DNA: TGTGCCAGCAGTGACTCGACTAGCGGGATGACCGATACAAAGTATTTT.